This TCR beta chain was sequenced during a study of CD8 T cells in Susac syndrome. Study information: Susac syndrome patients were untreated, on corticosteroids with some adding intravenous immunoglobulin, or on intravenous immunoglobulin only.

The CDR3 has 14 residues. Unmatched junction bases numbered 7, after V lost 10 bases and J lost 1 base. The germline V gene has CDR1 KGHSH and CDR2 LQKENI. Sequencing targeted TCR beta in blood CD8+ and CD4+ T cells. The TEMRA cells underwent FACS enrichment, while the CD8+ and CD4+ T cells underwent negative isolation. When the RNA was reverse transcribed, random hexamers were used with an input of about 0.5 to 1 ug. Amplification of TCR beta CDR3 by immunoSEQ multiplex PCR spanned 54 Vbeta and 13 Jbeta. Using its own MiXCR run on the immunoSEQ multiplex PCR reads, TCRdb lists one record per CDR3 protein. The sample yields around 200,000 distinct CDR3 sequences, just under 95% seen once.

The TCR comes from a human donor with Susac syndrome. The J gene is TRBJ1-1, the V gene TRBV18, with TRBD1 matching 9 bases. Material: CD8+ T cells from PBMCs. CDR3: CATPGGQGNTEAFF. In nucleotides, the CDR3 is TGTGCCACCCCTGGGGGACAGGGGAACACTGAAGCTTTCTTT.